The clone carrying this T cell receptor (beta chain) has at least ten counts. Antigen unknown. This sample was taken from a study of identical twins. Study results and caveats: Instead of following the same donors, the conclusions were based on cross-sectional statistical analysis. There is a chance that invariant MAIT and iNKT cells partially muddied zero-insertion analyses.

TCRdb called the 5' RACE reads again in MiXCR, with one record for every CDR3 protein. Of 200,000 to 300,000 distinct CDR3 sequences listed, over 9.5% are singletons. The source of this sequence is a man in his forties or fifties in good health. Source material: memory T cells sorted from blood.

The CDR3 loop reads CASSSGPVDSGDGYTF. In nucleotides, the CDR3 is TGCGCCAGCAGCTCCGGACCCGTGGACAGCGGAGATGGCTACACCTTC. This chain joins TRBV5-1 and TRBJ1-2; possibly TRBD1 for D (6 bases). Germline CDR1 and CDR2: SGHRS and YFSETQ. The CDR3 is made up of 16 amino acids. The germline V and J ends were trimmed by 3 bases and 6 bases, with 21 bases remaining between them.